This T cell receptor beta chain was captured by sequencing in a study of blood T cells in healthy people across ages (dated by TCRdb to about 2015). Context from the whole study: In model experiments, roughly one uniquely barcoded TCR beta cDNA molecule per two T cells was captured by template switching. To track age-related changes in TCR beta repertoire diversity, the study relied on deep sequencing normalized with unique cDNA molecular identifiers. The donors were split into four age groups: young (average around 15 years), middle-aged (around 37), aged (around 67) and long-lived (more than 80). To avoid experimental bias, donors of different ages were randomly spread across the sequencing lanes. For two donors (one aged 18 to 30 and one aged 80 or older), the study analyzed two additional independent replicas of 1 million unique cDNA reads from the same blood draw.

On the study overall, not on this receptor specifically: Estimates of total diversity from one million sequenced T cells were regarded as lower bounds and underestimates. Bulk unsorted PBMC profiling prevented conclusive comparison of naive and antigen-experienced compartments. There was a strong correlation between observed TCR beta diversity and the percentage of naive T cells measured by flow cytometry. Compared with the aged group, the long-lived group had more naive CD4+ T cells, fewer expanded clones and increased TCR diversity, a pattern suggesting age selection. Observed TCR beta diversity per million T cells fell roughly linearly with age, and a significant reduction was already apparent by age around 40. The CMV infection status of donors was not known, potentially confounding age-related changes in expanded clonotypes.

Donors were a few dozen systemically healthy Caucasian individuals from Russia aged 6 to 90 years. Around 9.7 milliliters of peripheral blood were collected from each donor into EDTA-treated Vacutainer tubes. Ficoll-Paque density-gradient centrifugation was used to isolate PBMCs, with at least 7 million per sample. Trizol reagent was used to extract total RNA from the PBMCs, yielding at least 6 micrograms per sample. For every donor, an aliquot of PBMCs went through flow cytometry to measure the percentages of naive CD45RAhigh/CD27high T cells. CDR1 and CDR2 are drawn from the germline V gene: SGHAT, FQNNGV. Trimming takes 2 bases from V and 2 bases from J, and the germline ends sit 10 bases apart. The CDR3 covers 14 residues, taking in both the cysteine and the phenylalanine. Just the 42-base CDR3 DNA is kept, in frame starting at base 1. Comments on this clonotype: No cognate antigen has been identified for it. Per-base qualities were not stored, and no clone one base away is much larger.

To prepare the library, 5' RACE was applied. The instrument was an Illumina HiSeq 2500. The second PCR ran for roughly 6 to 11 cycles and used a J-beta primer mix along with a sample-barcoded 5' primer. A unique molecular identifier was introduced onto each TCR beta cDNA molecule by a template-switch 5' adaptor carrying 12 random nucleotides. Each sample yielded at least 3 million CDR3-containing paired-end reads. All of the RNA was converted into first-strand cDNA using the Mint cDNA synthesis kit, with a TRBC-specific oligonucleotide serving as the primer. Following uracil-DNA glycosylase treatment, a first 18-cycle PCR with universal primers M1SS and BC2_uni_R was performed on all cDNA. In the original analysis: Normalization of each sample was performed by random selection of 1 million high-quality reads, each carrying a distinct molecular identifier. Reads with shared molecular identifiers were discarded instead of being binned into consensus sequences. MiTCR, run with a Q25 quality threshold and the strictest error-elimination algorithm, handled CDR3 identification, clonotype clustering and error correction. Lower-bound total TCR beta diversity was estimated with a nonparametric unseen species model using Euler transformation. TCRdb reanalyzed the raw reads on its own, using fastp at Q25 for trimming and MiXCR for clone calling, and kept in-frame beta chains. Records with the same CDR3 protein are collapsed into one entry carrying the most frequent genes and DNA. TCRdb, not the authors, supplied the V and J calls. Counted in this sample were 1.2 million to 1.5 million distinct CDR3 sequences; 59% of them appeared once. Over 5.5% of the sample is in the top ten clones.

This TCR derives from a man between 18 and 29 years old in good health. The chain couples TRBV11-2 to TRBJ2-7, and the D gene may be TRBD1, 6 bases matching. Material for sequencing was blood. The CDR3 reads CASSLKTGTYEQYF. The sequenced DNA: TGTGCCAGCAGCTTAAAGACAGGTACCTACGAGCAGTACTTC.